This T cell receptor (beta chain) was documented in a study of cytomegalovirus exposure and HLA in healthy donors. General study points: Cytomegalovirus status was reportedly diagnosed by the classifier with high sensitivity and specificity.

Details on this clone: What it recognizes is unknown.

Here immunoSEQ multiplex PCR was the method, and the copy in TCRdb shows in-frame clones only, minus some. Of about 110,000 clones listed, roughly 84% are singletons. The ends were cut back, 0 bases at V and 7 bases at J, with 10 bases in the middle. This CDR3 has 15 amino acids. In germline, CDR1 is MNHEY, CDR2 SVGAGI. This sequence was found in a woman between 18 and 29 years old in good health and CMV-seronegative. The sample comprised PBMCs. The genes are TRBV6-5 and TRBJ1-6; D might be TRBD1 (5 bases). The CDR3 spells CASSYSGDWNSPLHF. CDR3 DNA sequence: TGTGCCAGCAGTTACTCTGGGGACTGGAATTCACCCCTCCACTTT.